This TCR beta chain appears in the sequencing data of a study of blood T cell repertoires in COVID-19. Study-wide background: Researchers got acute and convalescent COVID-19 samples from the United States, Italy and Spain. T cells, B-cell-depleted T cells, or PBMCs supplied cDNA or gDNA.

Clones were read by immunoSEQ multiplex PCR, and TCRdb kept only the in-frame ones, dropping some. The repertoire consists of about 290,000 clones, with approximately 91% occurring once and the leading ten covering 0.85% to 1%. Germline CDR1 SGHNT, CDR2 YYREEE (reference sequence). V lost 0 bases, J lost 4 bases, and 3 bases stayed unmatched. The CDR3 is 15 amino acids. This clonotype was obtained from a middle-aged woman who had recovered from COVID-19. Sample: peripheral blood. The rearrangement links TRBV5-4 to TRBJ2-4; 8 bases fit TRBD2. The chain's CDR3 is CASSLVGTSKNIQYF. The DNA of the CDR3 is TGTGCCAGCAGCTTGGTGGGGACTAGTAAAAACATTCAGTACTTC. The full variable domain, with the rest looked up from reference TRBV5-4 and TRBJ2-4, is ETGVTQSPTHLIKTRGQQVTLRCSSQSGHNTVSWYQQALGQGPQFIFQYYREEENGRGNFPPRFSGLQFPNYSSELNVNALELDDSALYLCASSLVGTSKNIQYFGAGTRLSVL.